These 11 T cell receptor beta chains were all obtained from the same sample, sequenced in a study of CD8+CD57+ T cells in acquired aplastic anemia. Both TCR beta VDJ combination and CDR3 sequence profiling were carried out. Genomic DNA was the template for this profiling. TCRdb re-derived calls from the reads in MiXCR, one entry per CDR3 protein. The table lists around 140,000 distinct CDR3 sequences, more than 35% of them singletons. The sequencing input was sorted CD4+, CD8+, or CD8+CD57+ T cells (not recorded which) from PBMCs. The receptors come from a human donor in good health, serving as a control.

J is TRBJ2-3 and V is TRBV25-1, with D possibly called TRBD1 or TRBD2 (5 bases each). The CDR3 consists of 12 residues. Trimming stripped 3 bases from V and 7 bases from J, with 8 bases between. Germline-derived CDR1 and CDR2 are MGHDK and SYGVNS. CDR3 nucleotide sequence: TGTGCCAGCAGTGATGAGGGACATACGCAGTATTTT. Translating it yields CASSDEGHTQYF.

This clonotype was observed at least ten times. The genes are TRBV4-1 and TRBJ2-5; D remains unclear. The V gene lost 1 base and the J gene lost 7 bases, with 10 bases spanning the gap. Looked up from germline, CDR1 is MGHRA and CDR2 is YSYEKL. This CDR3 region has 13 residues. The CDR3 DNA follows: TGCGCCAGCAGCCAAGCCTTGTCGTGGACCCAGTACTTC. Its translation: CASSQALSWTQYF.

A note on this clonotype: One junction end does not reproduce the germline sequence, and a read error may be involved. The DNA of the CDR3 is TGTGCCAGCAGCCTCCCTGCGCAGGGATATTCACCCCCCCACTTT. Residues: CASSLPAQGYSPPHF. This rearrangement joins TRBV7-2 to TRBJ1-6, with D possibly TRBD1 on 5 matching bases. Germline CDR1 SGHTA, CDR2 FQGNSA. The CDR3 extends over 15 amino acids. Full variable domain (rest looked up from reference TRBV7-2 and TRBJ1-6): GAGVSQSPSNKVTEKGKDVELRCDPISGHTALYWYRQSLGQGLEFLIYFQGNSAPDKSGLPSDRFSAERTGGSVSTLTIQRTQQEDSAVYLCASSLPAQGYSPPHFGNGTRLTVT.

This clonotype was recorded many times. This rearrangement joins TRBV6-4 to TRBJ2-3; D gene unclear. This CDR3 is 16 amino acids long. Trimming left V 3 bases short and J 0 bases short, with 13 bases between. Germline-derived CDR1 and CDR2 are MRHNA and SNTAGT. As DNA, the CDR3 is TGTGCCAGCAGTGAGACTTATCTATCTAGCACAGATACGCAGTATTTT. Its protein product is CASSETYLSSTDTQYF.

The chain is built from TRBV15 and TRBJ1-5, with D maybe TRBD1 (6 bases). Germline CDR1 reads LNHNV; CDR2 reads YYDKDF (reference sequence). The length of the CDR3 is 15 residues. V lost 1 base, J lost 4 bases, and 11 bases lay in between. This CDR3 reads CATSRAGQGNQPQHF. CDR3 nucleotides: TGTGCCACCAGCAGAGCCGGGCAGGGGAATCAGCCCCAGCATTTT.

The chain joins TRBV9 to TRBJ1-3; D not resolved. CDR1 and CDR2 from the germline V gene are SGDLS and YYNGEE. The CDR3 spans 15 residues. V dropped 0 bases and J dropped 8 bases, with 15 bases sitting between them. CDR3 nucleotides: TGTGCCAGCAGCGTAGATGGAGATGTAGGAGACACCATATATTTT. Translating it yields CASSVDGDVGDTIYF.

The sample holds a few counts of this clonotype. J is TRBJ1-2 and V is TRBV5-8; D might be TRBD1 (5 bases). Per germline, CDR1 SGHTS and CDR2 YDEGEE. This CDR3 comprises 13 residues. Trimming took 4 bases from V and 2 from J, leaving 9 bases between them. The CDR3 region has the DNA TGTGCCAGCAGCCCGGACAAAAACTATGGCTACACCTTC. Its translation: CASSPDKNYGYTF.

The chain couples TRBV27 to TRBJ2-3; no clear D gene. Looked up from germline, CDR1 is MNHEY and CDR2 is SMNVEV (reference sequence). The CDR3 has 13 amino acids. V gave up 0 bases and J gave up 4 bases, with 5 bases separating them. CDR3 in amino acids: CASSLSRPDTQYF. The CDR3 nucleotides are TGTGCCAGCAGTTTATCGAGACCAGATACGCAGTATTTT.

The chain recombines TRBV20-1 with TRBJ1-1; D gene uncertain. V was clipped by 3 bases and J by 3 bases, with 8 bases between them. Germline V lookup: CDR1 DFQATT, CDR2 SNEGSKA (reference sequence). The CDR3 sequence is 12 residues long. The CDR3 is CSARVRDTEAFF. For the CDR3, the DNA is TGCAGTGCTAGGGTCCGGGACACTGAAGCTTTCTTT.

This clonotype appeared many times. V gene TRBV11-2 combines with J gene TRBJ2-1; TRBD1 matches at 7 bases. CDR3 length: 16 residues. Germline assignment: CDR1 SGHAT and CDR2 FQNNGV. V dropped 1 base and J dropped 5; count of bases not matched to a gene: 8. This chain's CDR3 is CASSLVLQGYDNEQFF. DNA for the CDR3: TGTGCCAGCAGCTTAGTTCTACAGGGGTATGACAATGAGCAGTTCTTC.

This clonotype appeared many times. The chain carries TRBV7-2 and TRBJ1-1, with no clear D. V was clipped by 0 bases and J by 4 bases, with 12 bases between them. This CDR3 has 15 residues. Germline V CDR1 and CDR2: SGHTA, FQGNSA. The DNA for the CDR3 is TGTGCCAGCAGCTTAGCGGGCCTCACGGGCACTGAAGCTTTCTTT. Translation gives CASSLAGLTGTEAFF. The entire variable domain, with the rest obtained from reference TRBV7-2 and TRBJ1-1, is as follows: GAGVSQSPSNKVTEKGKDVELRCDPISGHTALYWYRQSLGQGLEFLIYFQGNSAPDKSGLPSDRFSAERTGGSVSTLTIQRTQQEDSAVYLCASSLAGLTGTEAFFGQGTRLTVV.